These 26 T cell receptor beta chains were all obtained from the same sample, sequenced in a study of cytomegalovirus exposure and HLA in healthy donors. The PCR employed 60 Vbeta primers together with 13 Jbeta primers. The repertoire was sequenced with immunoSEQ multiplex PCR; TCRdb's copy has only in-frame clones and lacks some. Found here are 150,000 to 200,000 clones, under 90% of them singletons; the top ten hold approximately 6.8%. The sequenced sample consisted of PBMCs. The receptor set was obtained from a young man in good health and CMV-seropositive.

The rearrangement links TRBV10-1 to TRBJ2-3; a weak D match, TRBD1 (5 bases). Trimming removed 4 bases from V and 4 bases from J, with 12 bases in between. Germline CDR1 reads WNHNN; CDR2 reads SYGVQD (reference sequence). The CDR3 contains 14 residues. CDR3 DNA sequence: TGCGCCAGCAGTGGGGAAGGGGCGGCAGATACGCAGTATTTT. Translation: CASSGEGAADTQYF.

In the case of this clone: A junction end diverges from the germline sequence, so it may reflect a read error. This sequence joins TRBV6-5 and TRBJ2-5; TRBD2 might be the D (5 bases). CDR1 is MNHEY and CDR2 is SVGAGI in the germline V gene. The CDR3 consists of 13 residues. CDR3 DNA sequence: TGTGCCATCAGTCGAGCGGTACAAGAGACCCAGTACTTC. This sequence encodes CAISRAVQETQYF.

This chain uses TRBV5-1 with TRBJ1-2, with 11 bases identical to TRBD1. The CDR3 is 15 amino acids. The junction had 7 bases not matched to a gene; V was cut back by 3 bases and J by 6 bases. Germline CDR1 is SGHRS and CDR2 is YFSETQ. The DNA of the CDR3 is TGCGCCAGCAGCTCGAGGACAGGGGGCCTAGATGGCTACACCTTC. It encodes CASSSRTGGLDGYTF. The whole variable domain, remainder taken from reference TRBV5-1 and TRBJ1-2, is KAGVTQTPRYLIKTRGQQVTLSCSPISGHRSVSWYQQTPGQGLQFLFEYFSETQRNKGNFPGRFSGRQFSNSRSEMNVSTLELGDSALYLCASSSRTGGLDGYTFGSGTRLTVV.

The CDR3 DNA reads as TGCGCCAGCAGCCCGGACAGCTTCCTAGGGGGCCAAGAGACCCAGTACTTC. As protein: CASSPDSFLGGQETQYF. This sequence joins TRBV5-1 and TRBJ2-5; tentatively, D is TRBD1 (6 bases). The CDR3 sequence is 17 residues long. V lost 4 bases and J lost 1, with 20 bases in between. Germline V CDR1 and CDR2: SGHRS, YFSETQ.

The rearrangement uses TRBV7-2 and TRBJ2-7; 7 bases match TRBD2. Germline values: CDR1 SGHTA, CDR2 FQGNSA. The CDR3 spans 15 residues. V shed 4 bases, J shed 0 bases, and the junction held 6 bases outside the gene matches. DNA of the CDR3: TGTGCCAGCAGCTCATCAGCGGGATACTCCTACGAGCAGTACTTC. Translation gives CASSSSAGYSYEQYF.

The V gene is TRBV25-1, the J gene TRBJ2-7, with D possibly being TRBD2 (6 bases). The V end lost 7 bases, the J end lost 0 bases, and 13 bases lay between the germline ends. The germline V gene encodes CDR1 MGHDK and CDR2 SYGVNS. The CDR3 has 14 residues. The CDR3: CASKKDGSSYEQYF. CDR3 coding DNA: TGTGCCAGCAAGAAGGACGGGAGCTCCTACGAGCAGTACTTC.

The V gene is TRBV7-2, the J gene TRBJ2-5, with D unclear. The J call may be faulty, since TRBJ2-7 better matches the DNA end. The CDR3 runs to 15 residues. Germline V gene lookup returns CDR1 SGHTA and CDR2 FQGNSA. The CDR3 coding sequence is TGTGCCAGCAGCTTGCAAGCCGGTTATACCTACGAGCAGTACTTC. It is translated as CASSLQAGYTYEQYF.

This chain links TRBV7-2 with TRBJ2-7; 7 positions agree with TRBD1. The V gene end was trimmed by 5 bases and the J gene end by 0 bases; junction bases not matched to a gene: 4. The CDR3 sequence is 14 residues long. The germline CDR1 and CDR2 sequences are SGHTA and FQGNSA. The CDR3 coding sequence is TGTGCCAGCAGCCCAAGGGACAGCTCCTACGAGCAGTACTTC. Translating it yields CASSPRDSSYEQYF.

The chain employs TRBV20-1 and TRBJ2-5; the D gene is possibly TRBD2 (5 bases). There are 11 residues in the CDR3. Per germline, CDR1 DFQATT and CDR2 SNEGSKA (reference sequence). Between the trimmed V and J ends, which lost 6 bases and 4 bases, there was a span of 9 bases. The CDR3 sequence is CSAEVAETQYF. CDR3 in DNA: TGCAGTGCGGAGGTCGCAGAGACCCAGTACTTC.

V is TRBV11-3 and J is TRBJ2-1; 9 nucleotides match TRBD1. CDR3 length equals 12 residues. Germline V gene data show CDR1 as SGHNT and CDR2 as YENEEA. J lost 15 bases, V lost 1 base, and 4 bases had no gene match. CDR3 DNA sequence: TGTGCCAGCAGCTTAGGGGACAGGGACCGGTTCTTC. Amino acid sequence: CASSLGDRDRFF.

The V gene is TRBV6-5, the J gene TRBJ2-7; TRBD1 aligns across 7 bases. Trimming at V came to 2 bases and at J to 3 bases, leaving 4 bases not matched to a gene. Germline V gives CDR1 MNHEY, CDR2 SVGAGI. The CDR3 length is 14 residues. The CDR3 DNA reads TGTGCCAGCAGTTACAGGGGGCTGCTCTACGAGCAGTACTTC. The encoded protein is CASSYRGLLYEQYF.

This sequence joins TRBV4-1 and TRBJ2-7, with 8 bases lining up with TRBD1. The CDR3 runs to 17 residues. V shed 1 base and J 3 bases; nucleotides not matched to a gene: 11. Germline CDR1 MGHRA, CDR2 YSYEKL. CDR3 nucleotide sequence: TGCGCCAGCAGCCAAGCCCAACAGGGGGAGCTAGTCTACGAGCAGTACTTC. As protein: CASSQAQQGELVYEQYF.

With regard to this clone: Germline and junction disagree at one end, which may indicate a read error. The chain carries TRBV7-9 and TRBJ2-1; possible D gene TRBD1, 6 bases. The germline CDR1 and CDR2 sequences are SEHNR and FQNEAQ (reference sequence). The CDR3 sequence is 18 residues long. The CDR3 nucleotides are TGTTCCAGCAGCTTACCCGGCTTAGCGCTCCAAAGGGGGTATGAGCAGTTCTTC. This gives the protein CSSSLPGLALQRGYEQFF.

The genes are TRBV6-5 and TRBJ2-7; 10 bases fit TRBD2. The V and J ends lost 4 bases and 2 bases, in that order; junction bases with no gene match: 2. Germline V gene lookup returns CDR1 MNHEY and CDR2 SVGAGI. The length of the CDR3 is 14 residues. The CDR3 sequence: CASSLTSGPYEQYF. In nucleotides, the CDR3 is TGTGCCAGCAGTTTGACTAGCGGGCCCTACGAGCAGTACTTC.

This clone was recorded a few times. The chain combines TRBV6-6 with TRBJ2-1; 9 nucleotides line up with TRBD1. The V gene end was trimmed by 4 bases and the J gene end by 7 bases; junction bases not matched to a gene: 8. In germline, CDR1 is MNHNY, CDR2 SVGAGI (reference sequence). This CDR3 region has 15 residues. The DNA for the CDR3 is TGTGCCAGCAGTTTATTCGCGACAGGGGGAAATGAGCAGTTCTTC. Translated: CASSLFATGGNEQFF.

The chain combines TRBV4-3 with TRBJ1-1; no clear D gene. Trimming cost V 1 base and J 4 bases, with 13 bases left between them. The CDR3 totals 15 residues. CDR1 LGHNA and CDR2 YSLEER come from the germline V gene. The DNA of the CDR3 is TGCGCCAGCAGCCAAGTGGCCCCGGGGAGCACTGAAGCTTTCTTT. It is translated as CASSQVAPGSTEAFF.

CDR3 in DNA: TGTGCCAGCAGCTCGACAGGGGGGCACACTGAAGCTTTCTTT. Amino acid sequence: CASSSTGGHTEAFF. The chain is built from TRBV7-9 and TRBJ1-1, with 9 bases lining up with TRBD1. The CDR3 has 14 amino acids. CDR1 is SEHNR, CDR2 FQNEAQ, per germline (reference sequence). V trimming: 4 bases; J trimming: 3 bases; junction bases outside the gene matches: 3.

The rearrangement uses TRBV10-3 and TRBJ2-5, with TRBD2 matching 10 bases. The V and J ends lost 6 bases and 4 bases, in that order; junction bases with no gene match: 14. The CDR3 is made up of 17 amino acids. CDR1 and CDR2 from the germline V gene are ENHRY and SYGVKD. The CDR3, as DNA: TGTGCCATCAGAGTACAAGCGGGGGGGCCCGGGGGAGAGACCCAGTACTTC. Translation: CAIRVQAGGPGGETQYF.

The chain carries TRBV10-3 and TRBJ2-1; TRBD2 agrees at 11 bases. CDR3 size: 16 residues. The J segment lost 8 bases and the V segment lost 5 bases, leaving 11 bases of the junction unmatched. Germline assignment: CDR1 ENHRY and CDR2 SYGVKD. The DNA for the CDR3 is TGTGCCATCAGTCCGGGGACTAGCGGAGTCTGGGATGAGCAGTTCTTC. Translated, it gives CAISPGTSGVWDEQFF.

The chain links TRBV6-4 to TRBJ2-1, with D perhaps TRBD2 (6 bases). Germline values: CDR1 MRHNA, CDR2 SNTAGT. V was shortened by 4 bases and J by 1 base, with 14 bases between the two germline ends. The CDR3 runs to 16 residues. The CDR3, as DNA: TGTGCCAGCAGTGCCCTCGGGACTTCGTCCTACAATGAGCAGTTCTTC. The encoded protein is CASSALGTSSYNEQFF.

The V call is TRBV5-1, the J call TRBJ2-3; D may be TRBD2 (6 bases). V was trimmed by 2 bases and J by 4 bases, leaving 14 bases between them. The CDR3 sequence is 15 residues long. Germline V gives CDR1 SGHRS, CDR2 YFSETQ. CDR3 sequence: CASSFSGARADTQYF. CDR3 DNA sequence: TGCGCCAGCAGCTTCTCGGGAGCAAGAGCAGATACGCAGTATTTT.

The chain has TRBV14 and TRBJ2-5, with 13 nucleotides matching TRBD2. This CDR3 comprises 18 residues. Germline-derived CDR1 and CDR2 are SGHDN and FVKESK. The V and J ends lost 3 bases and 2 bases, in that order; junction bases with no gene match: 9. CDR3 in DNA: TGTGCCAGCAGCCAGACTAGCGGGGGGCCCTGGGGGCAAGAGACCCAGTACTTC. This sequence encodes CASSQTSGGPWGQETQYF.

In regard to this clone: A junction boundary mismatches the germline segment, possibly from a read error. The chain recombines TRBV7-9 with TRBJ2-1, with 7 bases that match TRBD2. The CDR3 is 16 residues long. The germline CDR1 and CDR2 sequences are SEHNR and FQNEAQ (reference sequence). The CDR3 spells CSSSLLSLAEYNEQFF. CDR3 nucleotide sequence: TGTTCCAGCAGCTTACTGTCGCTAGCGGAGTACAATGAGCAGTTCTTC.

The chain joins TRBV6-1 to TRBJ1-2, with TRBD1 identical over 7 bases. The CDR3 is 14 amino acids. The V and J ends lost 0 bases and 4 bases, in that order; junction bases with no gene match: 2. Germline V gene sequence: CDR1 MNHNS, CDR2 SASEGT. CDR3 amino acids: CASSEAGGPYGYTF. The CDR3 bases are TGTGCCAGCAGTGAAGCAGGGGGCCCCTATGGCTACACCTTC.

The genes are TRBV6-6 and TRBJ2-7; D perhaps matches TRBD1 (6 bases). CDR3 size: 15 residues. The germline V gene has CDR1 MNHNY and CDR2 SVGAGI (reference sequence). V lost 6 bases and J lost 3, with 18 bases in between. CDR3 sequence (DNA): TGTGCCAGCAGCAACTCGGGACACCCGAACTACGAGCAGTACTTC. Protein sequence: CASSNSGHPNYEQYF.

The CDR3 protein is CASSFPPEGWDTEAFF. CDR3 sequence (DNA): TGTGCCAGCAGCTTCCCCCCCGAGGGATGGGACACTGAAGCTTTCTTT. This rearrangement joins TRBV5-8 to TRBJ1-1; D not resolved. Germline-derived CDR1 and CDR2 are SGHTS and YDEGEE. CDR3 length equals 16 residues. Trimming removed 2 bases at V and 3 bases at J, with 17 bases between.